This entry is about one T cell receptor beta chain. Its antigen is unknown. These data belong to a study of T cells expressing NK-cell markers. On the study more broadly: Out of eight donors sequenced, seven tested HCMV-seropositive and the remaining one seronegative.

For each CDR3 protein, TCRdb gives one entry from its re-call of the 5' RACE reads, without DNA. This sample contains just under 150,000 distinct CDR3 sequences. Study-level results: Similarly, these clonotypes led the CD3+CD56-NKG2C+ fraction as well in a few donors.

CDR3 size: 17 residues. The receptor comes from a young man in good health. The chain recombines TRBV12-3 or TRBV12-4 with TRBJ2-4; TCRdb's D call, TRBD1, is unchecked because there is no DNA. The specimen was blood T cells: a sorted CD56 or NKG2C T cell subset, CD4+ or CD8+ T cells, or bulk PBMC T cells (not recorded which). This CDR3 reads CASSSIPGTGGKNIQYF.